The 29 T cell receptor beta chains listed next were all sequenced from one sample in a study of blood T cell repertoires in COVID-19. Profiling relied on immunoSEQ multiplex PCR, and the TCRdb table lists in-frame clones only, not all of them. The sample carries more than 110,000 clones, more than 85% recorded once. The specimen sequenced was peripheral blood. The source of these receptors is a man aged 60-69 years with active or convalescent COVID-19.

The rearrangement uses TRBV7-9 and TRBJ1-1; 7 positions agree with TRBD1. The V segment lost 3 bases and the J segment 4 bases; nucleotides outside the gene matches: 5. The CDR3 has 14 residues. Germline lookup yields CDR1 SEHNR and CDR2 FQNEAQ (reference sequence). The CDR3 sequence: CASSFTGDSTEAFF. The DNA of the CDR3 is TGTGCCAGCAGCTTTACAGGGGATAGCACTGAAGCTTTCTTT.

This chain joins TRBV6-6 and TRBJ1-2; D gene uncertain. The ends were cut back, 8 bases at V and 5 bases at J, with 18 bases in the middle. The germline CDR1 and CDR2 sequences are MNHNY and SVGAGI (reference sequence). The CDR3 runs to 14 residues. CDR3 in amino acids: CASSVEVSLYGYTF. CDR3 nucleotides: TGTGCCAGCTCTGTCGAGGTTTCTCTATATGGCTACACCTTC.

The chain has TRBV7-3 and TRBJ1-2; TRBD1 matches 7 bases. Trimming cost V 6 bases and J 2 bases; bases outside gene matches: 3. Germline V gene sequence: CDR1 SGHTA, CDR2 FQGTGA. CDR3 length equals 13 residues. CDR3 amino acids: CASSPDRNYGYTF. The CDR3 coding sequence is TGTGCCAGCAGTCCGGACAGGAACTATGGCTACACCTTC.

This clone was found once. For the CDR3, the DNA is TGTGCCAGCAAAGGACAGGGGGTTGGAAGCACTGAAGCTTTCTTT. This sequence encodes CASKGQGVGSTEAFF. The chain links TRBV6-5 to TRBJ1-1, with TRBD1 matching over 10 bases. The CDR3 runs 15 residues. Trimming at V came to 7 bases and at J to 4 bases, leaving 9 bases not matched to a gene. Germline CDR1 and CDR2: MNHEY and SVGAGI.

The rearrangement uses TRBV3-1 (or the pseudogene TRBV3-2) and TRBJ2-7, with D unclear. The CDR3 contains 11 residues. Per the germline V gene, CDR1 is LGHDT and CDR2 is YNNKEL (reference sequence). V lost 3 bases, J lost 3 bases, and 3 bases lay in between. The CDR3 loop reads CASSQSYEQYF. The CDR3 nucleotides are TGTGCCAGCAGCCAGAGCTACGAGCAGTACTTC.

The table lists this clone with a count of one. V usage is TRBV24-1 and J usage is TRBJ1-1, with D possibly TRBD1 on 6 matching bases. The germline V gene encodes CDR1 KGHDR and CDR2 SFDVKD. This CDR3 is 15 amino acids long. Trimming left V 4 bases short and J 4 bases short, with 15 bases between. The CDR3 nucleotides are TGTGCCACCAGTGAGAAACAGGGAAGTGTCACTGAAGCTTTCTTT. Protein: CATSEKQGSVTEAFF.

This rearrangement joins TRBV4-2 to TRBJ1-3; D unclear. V lost 1 base to trimming and J lost 1 base, with 17 bases between them. This CDR3 is built from 18 residues. CDR1 and CDR2 from the germline V gene are LGHNA and YNFKEQ. The CDR3 loop reads CASSQGPVLADSGNTIYF. Written as DNA, the CDR3 is TGTGCCAGCAGCCAAGGCCCCGTGTTGGCAGATTCTGGAAACACCATATATTTT.

This clone is categorized as medium-sized. This sequence joins TRBV5-6 and TRBJ1-2, with D unclear. The V gene's germline CDR1 is SGHDT and CDR2 YYEEEE. The CDR3 covers 13 residues. V was trimmed by 7 bases and J by 4 bases, leaving 14 bases between them. In nucleotides, the CDR3 is TGTGCCAGCCGCTCTGACAATTCCTATGGCTACACCTTC. Translation gives CASRSDNSYGYTF.

This rearrangement joins TRBV19 to TRBJ1-4; TRBD1 aligns across 7 bases. With 5 bases clipped from V and 0 bases from J, the junction kept 6 bases outside the gene matches. Germline V gives CDR1 LNHDA, CDR2 SQIVND (reference sequence). CDR3 length: 16 amino acids. The CDR3, as DNA: TGTGCCAGTAGTCCGGGACAGTCTGCAACTAATGAAAAACTGTTTTTT. The encoded protein is CASSPGQSATNEKLFF.

V gene TRBV4-2 combines with J gene TRBJ1-3, with D possibly matching TRBD1 (5 bases). The CDR3 has 17 amino acids. V was cut by 1 base and J by 3 bases, with 16 bases left in between. Germline CDR1 reads LGHNA; CDR2 reads YNFKEQ. The CDR3 sequence: CASSQVGTGDHGNTIYF. CDR3 coding DNA: TGTGCCAGCAGCCAAGTAGGTACGGGGGATCATGGAAACACCATATATTTT.

This rearrangement joins TRBV28 to TRBJ1-4; TRBD1 agrees at 10 bases. The CDR3 runs 15 residues. Germline V gives CDR1 MDHEN, CDR2 SYDVKM. After removal of 5 bases from V and 7 bases from J, the junction contained 7 bases not matched to a gene. The CDR3 region is CASSTTGGRGEKLFF. The CDR3 bases are TGTGCCAGCAGTACGACAGGGGGCCGGGGTGAAAAACTGTTTTTT.

The V and J genes are TRBV7-2 and TRBJ1-1; D might be TRBD1 (5 bases). The CDR3 is 15 residues long. V was shortened by 4 bases and J by 0 bases, with 12 bases between the two germline ends. Germline loops: CDR1 SGHTA, CDR2 FQGNSA. Here the CDR3 DNA reads TGTGCCAGCAGCTGGGACTCGACGGTGAACACTGAAGCTTTCTTT. It specifies CASSWDSTVNTEAFF.

This clone was picked up a small number of times. The chain carries TRBV7-6 and TRBJ2-1, with TRBD2 identical over 9 bases. Germline CDR1 SGHVS, CDR2 FNYEAQ. There are 16 residues in the CDR3. The ends lost 1 base at V and 5 bases at J; junction bases unmatched: 6. The CDR3 DNA sequence: TGTGCCAGCAGCTTAGAGACTAGCGGTTCGGACAATGAGCAGTTCTTC. Residues: CASSLETSGSDNEQFF.

J is TRBJ1-5 and V is TRBV28; D is possibly TRBD1 (5 bases). The CDR3 extends over 15 amino acids. The germline CDR1 and CDR2 sequences are MDHEN and SYDVKM. The V gene lost 6 bases and the J gene lost 4 bases, with 16 bases spanning the gap. DNA of the CDR3: TGTGCCAGCAGCTTGCGGGGGTTAGGAAATCAGCCCCAGCATTTT. Translating it yields CASSLRGLGNQPQHF.

The rearrangement joins TRBV9 to TRBJ1-3; D call uncertain. The germline V gene encodes CDR1 SGDLS and CDR2 YYNGEE. Trimming shortened V by 0 bases and J by 2 bases, and 9 bases separated the two germline ends. The length of the CDR3 is 15 residues. The CDR3 DNA reads as TGTGCCAGCAGCGTAGATTGGGCAACTGGAAACACCATATATTTT. This gives the protein CASSVDWATGNTIYF.

The J gene is TRBJ2-2, the V gene TRBV6-5; D may be TRBD2 (5 bases). Germline loops: CDR1 MNHEY, CDR2 SVGAGI. V lost 6 bases and J lost 5, with 10 bases in between. This CDR3 is 13 amino acids long. The CDR3 DNA is TGTGCCAGCAGCAATCGGGGTACCGGGGAGCTGTTTTTT. The encoded protein is CASSNRGTGELFF.

This clone occurred once. The chain recombines TRBV6-1 with TRBJ1-5; TRBD1 might be the D (6 bases). The germline V gene has CDR1 MNHNS and CDR2 SASEGT. V was trimmed by 3 bases and J by 7 bases, leaving 19 bases between them. The CDR3 runs to 16 residues. CDR3 nucleotide sequence: TGTGCCAGCAGTGAGTACGGCTGGGACAATGGGCAGCCCCAGCATTTT. This translates into CASSEYGWDNGQPQHF.

The rearrangement uses TRBV5-5 and TRBJ2-1; 10 bases map to TRBD2. Germline assignment: CDR1 SGHKS and CDR2 YYEKEE (reference sequence). Germline trimming cut 2 bases from V and 2 bases from J; bases unmatched to any gene: 1. The CDR3 length is 15 residues. The CDR3 is CASSLLAGPYNEQFF. The CDR3 DNA reads TGTGCCAGCAGCTTACTAGCGGGACCCTACAATGAGCAGTTCTTC.

V is TRBV24-1 and J is TRBJ2-2; 8 bases map to TRBD2. With V trimmed by 3 bases and J by 4 bases, 12 bases remained unmatched. Germline V gives CDR1 KGHDR, CDR2 SFDVKD. The CDR3 has 18 residues. CDR3 coding DNA: TGTGCCACCAGTGATCCGCATAGTAGCGGGATGTTCACCGGGGAGCTGTTTTTT. Its translation: CATSDPHSSGMFTGELFF.

This clone has a single count. In DNA, the CDR3 is TGTGCCAGCAGTCTAAGAGGCAATCAGCCCCAGCATTTT. This gives the protein CASSLRGNQPQHF. This sequence joins TRBV27 and TRBJ1-5, with no clear D. Germline CDR1 and CDR2: MNHEY and SMNVEV (reference sequence). This CDR3 spans 13 amino acids. Trimming removed 5 bases from V and 2 bases from J, with 7 bases in between.

The chain combines TRBV4-3 with TRBJ2-7, with unresolved D. Germline loops: CDR1 LGHNA, CDR2 YSLEER. The CDR3 is 14 residues long. Trimming took 0 bases from V and 4 from J, leaving 10 bases between them. For the CDR3, the DNA is TGCGCCAGCAGCCAAGAGGCCCACCAATACGAGCAGTACTTC. It encodes CASSQEAHQYEQYF.

This clone showed up just once. The V gene is TRBV6-6, the J gene TRBJ1-5, with 7 bases identical to TRBD1. The length of the CDR3 is 14 residues. Germline loops: CDR1 MNHNY, CDR2 SVGAGI (reference sequence). V shed 6 bases, J shed 8 bases, and the junction held 10 bases outside the gene matches. For the CDR3, the DNA is TGTGCCAGCAGAGAGAGGCCCAGGGGGGAGCCCCAGCATTTT. Translation: CASRERPRGEPQHF.

This clone was counted a single time. V gene TRBV28 combines with J gene TRBJ1-4; D possibly corresponds to TRBD1 (6 bases). CDR1 and CDR2 (germline): MDHEN, SYDVKM. V dropped 7 bases and J dropped 0 bases, with 15 bases sitting between them. The CDR3 contains 16 residues. The DNA of the CDR3 is TGTGCCAGCATCAGGACAGCTGAAGCAACTAATGAAAAACTGTTTTTT. This translates into CASIRTAEATNEKLFF.

This clone was observed a single time. The gene calls are TRBV19 and TRBJ2-5, with TRBD2 matching 11 bases. V dropped 2 bases and J dropped 5; count of bases not matched to a gene: 10. This CDR3 is built from 17 residues. Germline lookup yields CDR1 LNHDA and CDR2 SQIVND (reference sequence). CDR3 region: CASSILAGGPSEETQYF. The DNA of the CDR3 is TGTGCCAGTAGTATACTAGCGGGAGGCCCCTCGGAGGAGACCCAGTACTTC.

This CDR3 reads CAWTGDSGTEAFF. The CDR3 bases are TGTGCCTGGACCGGGGACAGTGGCACTGAAGCTTTCTTT. The V and J genes are TRBV30 and TRBJ1-1, with 7 bases aligning to TRBD1. CDR3 size: 13 residues. CDR1 is GTSNPN and CDR2 is SVGIG in the germline V gene (reference sequence). J gave up 4 bases and V 4 bases, and 6 bases lay outside the gene matches.

The rearrangement joins TRBV5-1 to TRBJ1-2; D is unresolved. This CDR3 region has 14 residues. CDR1 and CDR2 (germline): SGHRS, YFSETQ. V dropped 0 bases and J dropped 4 bases, with 10 bases sitting between them. The DNA of the CDR3 is TGCGCCAGCAGCTTGGTGGACTTTGGCTATGGCTACACCTTC. The encoded protein is CASSLVDFGYGYTF.

The chain links TRBV28 to TRBJ1-4, with D unresolved. The germline V gene has CDR1 MDHEN and CDR2 SYDVKM. The V end was cut by 10 bases, the J end by 7 bases, with 22 bases between. The CDR3 consists of 15 residues. CDR3: CATLRAAGLGEKLFF. CDR3 in DNA: TGTGCCACCCTACGGGCGGCGGGGTTAGGTGAAAAACTGTTTTTT.

This chain uses TRBV4-2 with TRBJ2-3, with 9 positions matching TRBD1. There are 13 residues in the CDR3. CDR1 and CDR2 (germline): LGHNA, YNFKEQ. V lost 5 bases and J lost 6; bases outside the gene matches: 3. CDR3 sequence reads: CASSGTGSDTQYF. CDR3 DNA: TGTGCCAGCAGCGGGACAGGGAGCGATACGCAGTATTTT.

The chain couples TRBV5-1 to TRBJ1-4; D perhaps matches TRBD1 (6 bases). The CDR3 runs to 15 residues. Trimming took off 0 bases at V and 5 bases at J, with 11 bases between the two ends. Germline values: CDR1 SGHRS, CDR2 YFSETQ. The CDR3 region is CASSLAQGPNEKLFF. CDR3 nucleotides: TGCGCCAGCAGCTTGGCTCAGGGGCCCAATGAAAAACTGTTTTTT. Filled out from reference TRBV5-1 and TRBJ1-4, the complete variable domain reads KAGVTQTPRYLIKTRGQQVTLSCSPISGHRSVSWYQQTPGQGLQFLFEYFSETQRNKGNFPGRFSGRQFSNSRSEMNVSTLELGDSALYLCASSLAQGPNEKLFFGSGTQLSVL.